Presented here are 10 T cell receptor beta chains from one specimen sequenced in a study of blood T cell repertoires in COVID-19 (TCRdb year 2020). Preparation of the library involved the immunoSEQ multiplex PCR assay. TCRdb mirrors the immuneACCESS table, restricted to in-frame sequences. Some clones are absent from its copies; in checked studies, under half trace to an unresolved V gene, and the reason for the others is unknown. Here the sample has about 98,000 clones; about nine tenths occur a single time. Jointly, the top ten make up 4.2% of the sample. Sequenced: peripheral blood. These receptors all come from a man between 18 and 35 years old with acute or convalescent COVID-19.

This clone has a single count. J is TRBJ2-1 and V is TRBV7-9, with D possibly TRBD1 on 6 matching bases. The V and J ends lost 3 bases and 2 bases respectively, with 8 bases between them. The CDR3 sequence is 14 residues long. Per germline, CDR1 SEHNR and CDR2 FQNEAQ (reference sequence). The CDR3 DNA is TGTGCCAGCAGCTTCCGGGACACCTACAATGAGCAGTTCTTC. It translates to CASSFRDTYNEQFF.

CDR3 sequence reads: CASGTQITGELFF. DNA of the CDR3: TGTGCTAGTGGGACACAAATAACCGGGGAGCTGTTTTTT. This chain connects TRBV12-5 to TRBJ2-2; D gene ambiguous. Trimming removed 6 bases from V and 5 bases from J, with 10 bases in between. CDR1 and CDR2 from the germline V gene are LGHNT and FRNRAP. This CDR3 comprises 13 residues. Full variable domain (remainder filled in from reference TRBV12-5 and TRBJ2-2): DARVTQTPRHKVTEMGQEVTMRCQPILGHNTVFWYRQTMMQGLELLAYFRNRAPLDDSGMPKDRFSAEMPDATLATLKIQPSEPRDSAVYFCASGTQITGELFFGEGSRLTVL.

V gene TRBV27 combines with J gene TRBJ1-4; no reliable D call. V shed 8 bases and J shed 4 bases, with 8 bases lying between them. Germline lookup yields CDR1 MNHEY and CDR2 SMNVEV (reference sequence). There are 12 residues in the CDR3. CDR3 residues: CASRVGNEKLFF. CDR3 nucleotides: TGTGCCAGCCGGGTGGGTAATGAAAAACTGTTTTTT.

Comment on this clone: Other DNA variants within this sample encode the same CDR3. CDR3 DNA: TGTGCCAGCAGCTTGGTGGGAAGAGGGACCGGGGAGCTGTTTTTT. This translates into CASSLVGRGTGELFF. The chain combines TRBV5-6 with TRBJ2-2, with D perhaps TRBD2 (5 bases). Germline loops: CDR1 SGHDT, CDR2 YYEEEE. The CDR3 has 15 residues. V was cut by 0 bases and J by 5 bases, with 11 bases left in between. Together with reference TRBV5-6 and TRBJ2-2, the CDR3 gives the full variable domain: DAGVTQSPTHLIKTRGQQVTLRCSPKSGHDTVSWYQQALGQGPQFIFQYYEEEERQRGNFPDRFSGHQFPNYSSELNVNALLLGDSALYLCASSLVGRGTGELFFGEGSRLTVL.

V is TRBV29-1 and J is TRBJ1-1; 7 bases fit TRBD1. V lost 6 bases to trimming and J lost 1 base; unmatched junction nucleotides: 5. This CDR3 is built from 13 residues. Germline CDR1 reads SQVTM; CDR2 reads ANQGSEA. CDR3 sequence (DNA): TGCAGCGTCGACAGGGTCCCGAACACTGAAGCTTTCTTT. Protein product: CSVDRVPNTEAFF.

The gene calls are TRBV24-1 and TRBJ1-2, with a tentative D call TRBD1 (5 bases). The CDR3 sequence is 14 residues long. Germline V gives CDR1 KGHDR, CDR2 SFDVKD. The V end was cut by 2 bases, the J end by 2 bases, with 8 bases between. CDR3 DNA: TGTGCCACCAGTGATTCTCGGGGGAACTATGGCTACACCTTC. It yields the protein CATSDSRGNYGYTF.

The V call is TRBV14, the J call TRBJ1-1, with D maybe TRBD1 (5 bases). V lost 6 bases, J lost 6 bases, and 14 bases lay in between. There are 13 residues in the CDR3. Germline V gene sequence: CDR1 SGHDN, CDR2 FVKESK. CDR3 residues: CASSIPGIAEAFF. CDR3 nucleotide sequence: TGTGCCAGCAGTATCCCAGGGATCGCTGAAGCTTTCTTT.

The DNA of the CDR3 is TGTGCCAGCAGTGAAGTGGGCCTAGCGGGGGGGTTAGCTAGCACAGATACGCAGTATTTT. As protein: CASSEVGLAGGLASTDTQYF. The J gene is TRBJ2-3, the V gene TRBV6-1, with 12 positions matching TRBD2. This CDR3 has 20 amino acids. V dropped 1 base and J dropped 0; count of bases not matched to a gene: 11. Germline V gives CDR1 MNHNS, CDR2 SASEGT.

The chain couples TRBV18 to TRBJ1-1; 7 bases map to TRBD1. The CDR3 covers 13 residues. Per the germline V gene, CDR1 is KGHSH and CDR2 is LQKENI. Trimming at V came to 7 bases and at J to 0 bases, leaving 2 bases not matched to a gene. CDR3 coding DNA: TGTGCCAGCTTGACAGGGATGAACACTGAAGCTTTCTTT. Protein sequence: CASLTGMNTEAFF. Full variable domain (missing parts from reference TRBV18 and TRBJ1-1): NAGVMQNPRHLVRRRGQEARLRCSPMKGHSHVYWYRQLPEEGLKFMVYLQKENIIDESGMPKERFSAEFPKEGPSILRIQQVVRGDSAAYFCASLTGMNTEAFFGQGTRLTVV.

The chain joins TRBV5-4 to TRBJ1-1, with a tentative D call TRBD1 (6 bases). Germline loops: CDR1 SGHNT, CDR2 YYREEE (reference sequence). V was trimmed by 5 bases and J by 3 bases, leaving 14 bases between them. This CDR3 is built from 14 residues. CDR3 coding DNA: TGTGCCAGCAGAGGGACATCCCGGGACACTGAAGCTTTCTTT. This translates into CASRGTSRDTEAFF.